These T cell receptor beta chains were read from a single sample in a study of cytomegalovirus exposure and HLA in healthy donors. Using immunoSEQ multiplex PCR, the repertoire was profiled, and TCRdb retains in-frame clones only, with some absent. This table holds approximately 60,000 clones, over 90% found once. Sequencing input: PBMCs. Source of these receptors: a young woman in good health and CMV-seronegative. CDR3s include the opening cysteine and the closing phenylalanine or tryptophan. A D gene is named only where the DNA matches it firmly. The size of a clone is reported for some rows only, either as once, few or many, or as a class for expanded clones.

13,once,TRBV7-9,TRBJ1-1,NA,CASSLWGDTEAFF,TGTGCCAGCAGCTTATGGGGGGACACTGAAGCTTTCTTT
15,NA,TRBV10-3,TRBJ1-2,TRBD1,CAISDRDSAYYGYTF,TGTGCCATCAGTGATCGGGACAGCGCCTACTATGGCTACACCTTC
13,once,TRBV27,TRBJ2-4,NA,CASSSRTGYIQYF,TGTGCCAGCAGTTCCCGGACGGGGTACATTCAGTACTTC
17,NA,TRBV9,TRBJ1-4,TRBD1,CASGSGTGEAYPEKLFF,TGTGCCAGCGGCTCCGGGACAGGGGAGGCCTACCCAGAAAAACTGTTTTTT
13,NA,TRBV19,TRBJ1-1,NA,CASTKRQHTEAFF,TGTGCCAGCACTAAGCGGCAGCACACTGAAGCTTTCTTT
15,NA,TRBV7-6,TRBJ2-2,NA,CASSLDRPVTGELFF,TGTGCCAGCAGCTTAGACAGGCCTGTGACCGGGGAGCTGTTTTTT
15,NA,TRBV13,TRBJ2-7,TRBD1,CASSAVTGGHYEQYF,TGTGCCAGCAGCGCGGTGACAGGGGGCCACTACGAGCAGTACTTC
17,NA,TRBV4-3,TRBJ2-1,NA,CASSPRGYGSPYNEQFF,TGCGCCAGCAGCCCTCGAGGGTACGGGAGTCCCTACAATGAGCAGTTCTTC
15,NA,TRBV7-9,TRBJ1-2,TRBD1,CASSLGGTGYYGYTF,TGTGCCAGCAGCCTAGGGGGGACAGGGTACTATGGCTACACCTTC
13,few,TRBV5-5,TRBJ1-5,NA,CASKGDLNQPQHF,TGTGCCAGTAAGGGGGATTTGAATCAGCCCCAGCATTTT
13,NA,TRBV6-1,TRBJ1-2,TRBD1,CASSKGQGYGYTF,TGTGCCAGCAGTAAGGGACAGGGCTATGGCTACACCTTC
12,NA,TRBV2,TRBJ2-7,TRBD1,CASRVGQYEQYF,TGTGCCAGCAGAGTGGGACAGTACGAGCAGTACTTC
14,NA,TRBV6-4,TRBJ2-3,NA,CASSDSAEGPAQYF,TGTGCCAGCAGTGACTCCGCCGAGGGTCCTGCGCAGTATTTT
14,NA,TRBV2,TRBJ1-2,NA,CASTGGAINYGYTF,TGTGCCAGCACGGGGGGAGCCATTAACTATGGCTACACCTTC
15,once,TRBV5-1,TRBJ1-1,TRBD1,CASSFPGTGSDEAFF,TGCGCCAGCAGCTTCCCCGGGACAGGGAGTGATGAAGCTTTCTTT
11,NA,TRBV20-1,TRBJ1-2,NA,CSASEEYGYTF,TGCAGTGCTAGTGAGGAATATGGCTACACCTTC
14,NA,TRBV13,TRBJ2-7,TRBD1,CASSLTGTAYEQYF,TGTGCCAGCAGCTTGACCGGGACAGCCTACGAGCAGTACTTC
13,NA,TRBV30,TRBJ2-5,TRBD2,CAWSEGGAVTQYF,TGTGCCTGGAGCGAGGGAGGGGCTGTGACCCAGTACTTC
15,NA,TRBV4-1,TRBJ1-1,TRBD1,CASSQAGQKNTEAFF,TGCGCCAGCAGCCAAGCGGGACAGAAGAACACTGAAGCTTTCTTT
12,NA,TRBV19,TRBJ2-3,NA,CASSISADTQYF,TGTGCCAGTAGTATTAGCGCAGATACGCAGTATTTT
13,once,TRBV29-1,TRBJ1-2,NA,CSVPLRSSYGYTF,TGCAGCGTGCCCCTGAGGAGCTCCTATGGCTACACCTTC
14,NA,TRBV4-2,TRBJ2-5,NA,CASSPLAGDETQYF,TGTGCCAGCAGCCCCCTGGCAGGGGACGAGACCCAGTACTTC
11,NA,TRBV7-6,TRBJ2-7,NA,CASSLSHEQYF,TGTGCCAGCAGCTTAAGCCACGAGCAGTACTTC
18,NA,TRBV5-1,TRBJ1-3,TRBD1,CASSLESWDRGKGNTIYF,TGCGCCAGCAGCTTGGAGTCCTGGGACAGGGGAAAGGGAAACACCATATATTTT
13,NA,TRBV28,TRBJ2-1,NA,CASSLRVANEQFF,TGTGCCAGCAGTTTACGGGTGGCCAATGAGCAGTTCTTC
13,NA,TRBV7-9,TRBJ1-5,NA,CASSYEGDGPQHF,TGTGCCAGCAGTTACGAGGGGGATGGGCCCCAGCATTTT
12,NA,TRBV11-2,TRBJ2-1,NA,CASRRGSNEQFF,TGTGCCAGCAGGCGAGGGAGCAATGAGCAGTTCTTC
17,NA,TRBV7-7,TRBJ2-6,NA,CASSLVNTGFGANVLTF,TGTGCCAGCAGCTTAGTAAACACAGGTTTTGGGGCCAACGTCCTGACTTTC
12,once,TRBV5-5,TRBJ2-3,NA,CASSLYTDTQYF,TGTGCCAGCAGCTTGTACACAGATACGCAGTATTTT
14,NA,TRBV9,TRBJ1-1,TRBD1,CASSPRTGDTEAFF,TGTGCCAGCAGCCCGCGGACAGGAGACACTGAAGCTTTCTTT
13,NA,TRBV6-1,TRBJ2-4,NA,CASSEVRGNIQYF,TGTGCCAGCAGTGAAGTCAGGGGCAACATTCAGTACTTC
15,NA,TRBV14,TRBJ2-1,NA,CASSRLGRVYNEQFF,TGTGCCAGCAGCAGGCTGGGCAGGGTCTACAATGAGCAGTTCTTC
15,NA,TRBV6-1,TRBJ2-1,TRBD2,CASSEVAGDRNEQFF,TGTGCCAGCAGTGAAGTAGCGGGGGACCGCAATGAGCAGTTCTTC
13,NA,TRBV19,TRBJ2-3,NA,CASSISSVDTQYF,TGTGCCAGTAGTATATCTTCAGTCGATACGCAGTATTTT
11,NA,TRBV6-5,TRBJ2-7,NA,CASSSPYEQYF,TGTGCCAGCAGTTCCCCGTACGAGCAGTACTTC
15,NA,TRBV11-2,TRBJ1-3,TRBD1,CASSFRDRERNTIYF,TGTGCCAGCAGCTTTCGGGACAGGGAACGAAACACCATATATTTT
12,NA,TRBV5-5,TRBJ1-1,NA,CASRSMNTEAFF,TGTGCCAGCAGGAGCATGAACACTGAAGCTTTCTTT
14,NA,TRBV5-4,TRBJ1-1,NA,CASSSHGGNTEAFF,TGTGCCAGCAGCTCCCATGGGGGCAACACTGAAGCTTTCTTT
15,NA,TRBV15,TRBJ2-1,TRBD2,CATSRVTSGSVEQFF,TGTGCCACCAGCAGAGTGACTAGCGGGTCGGTTGAGCAGTTCTTC
13,NA,TRBV29-1,TRBJ1-2,TRBD1,CSVEQGADYGYTF,TGCAGCGTTGAACAGGGGGCTGACTATGGCTACACCTTC
13,once,TRBV2,TRBJ2-1,TRBD1,CASSPGTGNEQFF,TGTGCCAGCAGCCCCGGGACAGGGAATGAGCAGTTCTTC
12,few,TRBV6-1,TRBJ1-6,TRBD1,CASGQGNSPLHF,TGTGCCAGCGGACAGGGGAATTCACCCCTCCACTTT
17,NA,TRBV28,TRBJ2-1,TRBD2,CASSSPDLAGSYNEQFF,TGTGCCAGCAGTTCCCCGGATTTAGCGGGTTCCTACAATGAGCAGTTCTTC
15,NA,TRBV7-9,TRBJ2-1,NA,CASSLVQISRNEQFF,TGTGCCAGCAGCTTAGTCCAGATATCTCGCAATGAGCAGTTCTTC
12,NA,TRBV11-3,TRBJ2-1,NA,CASSSGPGEQFF,TGTGCCAGCAGCTCGGGTCCTGGTGAGCAGTTCTTC
13,NA,TRBV9,TRBJ1-2,TRBD1,CASSGQGWNGYTF,TGTGCCAGCAGCGGACAGGGCTGGAATGGCTACACCTTC
13,NA,TRBV11-2,TRBJ1-5,NA,CASSLLQDQPQHF,TGTGCCAGCAGCTTATTACAGGATCAGCCCCAGCATTTT
14,NA,TRBV5-1,TRBJ1-2,NA,CATGTGLTRDGYTF,TGCGCCACCGGAACCGGGCTCACGCGGGATGGCTACACCTTC
14,NA,TRBV5-5,TRBJ2-3,NA,CASSLEGGLNTQYF,TGTGCCAGCAGCCTTGAAGGAGGGTTAAATACGCAGTATTTT
13,NA,TRBV6-1,TRBJ2-5,NA,CASRSTSRETQYF,TGTGCCAGCAGGTCAACTAGTCGAGAGACCCAGTACTTC
17,NA,TRBV4-2,TRBJ2-5,TRBD2,CASSPGLAGGRLETQYF,TGTGCCAGCAGCCCCGGACTAGCGGGGGGGCGCTTAGAGACCCAGTACTTC
19,NA,TRBV7-8,TRBJ1-1,NA,CASSLAHGRASTGDTEAFF,TGTGCCAGCAGCTTAGCACATGGGAGAGCGAGTACTGGAGATACTGAAGCTTTCTTT
14,NA,TRBV6-1,TRBJ1-1,NA,CASSENPENTEAFF,TGTGCCAGCAGTGAAAATCCAGAGAACACTGAAGCTTTCTTT
16,NA,TRBV4-3,TRBJ2-6,NA,CASSQDISSGANVLTF,TGCGCCAGCAGCCAAGATATTAGCTCTGGGGCCAACGTCCTGACTTTC
15,NA,TRBV25-1,TRBJ2-3,TRBD2,CASSDYREGTDTQYF,TGTGCCAGCAGTGACTACCGGGAGGGCACAGATACGCAGTATTTT
15,NA,TRBV6-5,TRBJ1-1,TRBD1,CASSRQGSIFTEAFF,TGTGCCAGCAGTCGACAGGGATCGATTTTCACTGAAGCTTTCTTT
12,NA,TRBV30,TRBJ1-2,NA,CAWSVRGGGYTF,TGTGCCTGGAGTGTCAGGGGTGGTGGCTACACCTTC
13,NA,TRBV30,TRBJ2-5,TRBD1,CAWSKTGVETQYF,TGTGCCTGGAGTAAGACAGGGGTTGAGACCCAGTACTTC